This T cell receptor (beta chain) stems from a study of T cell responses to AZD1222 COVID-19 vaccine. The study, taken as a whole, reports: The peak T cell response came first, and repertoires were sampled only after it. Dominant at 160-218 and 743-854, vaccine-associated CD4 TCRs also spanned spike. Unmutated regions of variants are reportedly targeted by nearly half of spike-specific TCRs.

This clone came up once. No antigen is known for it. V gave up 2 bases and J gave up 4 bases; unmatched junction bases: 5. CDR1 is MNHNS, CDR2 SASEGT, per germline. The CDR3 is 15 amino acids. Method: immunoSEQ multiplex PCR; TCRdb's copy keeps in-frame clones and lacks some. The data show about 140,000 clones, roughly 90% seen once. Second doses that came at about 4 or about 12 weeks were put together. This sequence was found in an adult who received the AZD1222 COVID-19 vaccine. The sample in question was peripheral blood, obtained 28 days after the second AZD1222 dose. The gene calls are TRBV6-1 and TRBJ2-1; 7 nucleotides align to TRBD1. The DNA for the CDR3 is TGTGCCAGCAGTGAAATCGCAGGGGGATACAATGAGCAGTTCTTC. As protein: CASSEIAGGYNEQFF.